These 13 T cell receptor beta chains came from one sample sequenced in a study of shared clonotypes between healthy human individuals. CD8 cells regarded as naive lacked CD45RO, were positively chosen for CCR7, and omitted terminally differentiated effector memory CD45RA+ cells. Generated by immunoSEQ multiplex PCR, the TCRdb table keeps only in-frame clones and is missing some. Among around 2.1 million clones listed, 93% were seen once. The specimen was naive CD8+ T cells from PBMCs. The source of these receptors is a man younger than 35 in good health. Some clones in this sample may be carry-over from other donors' samples.

This chain links TRBV27 with TRBJ1-2; 12 bases match TRBD1. The junction had 11 bases not matched to a gene; V was cut back by 3 bases and J by 6 bases. CDR1 is MNHEY and CDR2 is SMNVEV in the germline V gene (reference sequence). The CDR3 consists of 17 residues. The CDR3 coding sequence is TGTGCCAGCAGTTTCGACCCGGGGACAGGGGGCGCGAATGGCTACACCTTC. Its protein is CASSFDPGTGGANGYTF.

The chain uses TRBV27 and TRBJ1-1; possibly TRBD1 for D (6 bases). The germline CDR1 and CDR2 sequences are MNHEY and SMNVEV (reference sequence). CDR3 size: 17 residues. The V end was cut by 4 bases, the J end by 1 base, with 19 bases between. The CDR3 spells CASSYLFGGRENTEAFF. CDR3 in DNA: TGTGCCAGCAGTTACCTGTTCGGGGGGCGCGAGAACACTGAAGCTTTCTTT.

The chain has TRBV6-6 and TRBJ2-2, with D unresolved. V lost 5 bases and J lost 5, with 12 bases in between. The CDR3 sequence is 14 residues long. The germline V gene has CDR1 MNHNY and CDR2 SVGAGI (reference sequence). CDR3 in amino acids: CASSRRLNTGELFF. The CDR3 nucleotides read TGTGCCAGCAGTAGACGCCTCAATACCGGGGAGCTGTTTTTT.

The gene calls are TRBV10-3 and TRBJ2-7; tentative D call: TRBD1 (6 bases). Trimming removed 10 bases at V and 0 bases at J, with 13 bases between. The V gene's germline CDR1 is ENHRY and CDR2 SYGVKD. The CDR3 totals 13 residues. The CDR3 sequence is CASNTGSSYEQYF. The CDR3 nucleotides are TGTGCCAGCAACACAGGGAGCTCCTACGAGCAGTACTTC.

On this clone: Other DNA sequences in this sample translate to the same CDR3. This chain links TRBV13 with TRBJ2-1, with D maybe TRBD2 (5 bases). The CDR3 extends over 14 amino acids. Germline assignment: CDR1 PRHDT and CDR2 FYEKMQ (reference sequence). The ends were cut back, 0 bases at V and 5 bases at J, with 8 bases in the middle. In DNA form, the CDR3 reads TGTGCCAGCAGCTTAGGCCGGCGGGACAATGAGCAGTTCTTC. Its translation: CASSLGRRDNEQFF.

This clone was detected once. V usage is TRBV4-1 and J usage is TRBJ2-7; 7 nucleotides match TRBD1. This CDR3 region has 16 residues. From germline, CDR1 is MGHRA and CDR2 YSYEKL. After removal of 4 bases from V and 0 bases from J, the junction contained 9 bases not matched to a gene. The CDR3 reads CASSPPPGTASYEQYF. The CDR3 DNA sequence: TGCGCCAGCAGCCCACCCCCCGGGACAGCCTCCTACGAGCAGTACTTC.

The chain has TRBV11-1 and TRBJ2-7; 10 bases are shared with TRBD2. Germline CDR1 SGHAT, CDR2 FQDESV (reference sequence). V trimming: 0 bases; J trimming: 3 bases; junction bases outside the gene matches: 5. CDR3 length: 16 amino acids. CDR3 coding DNA: TGTGCCAGCAGCTTAGCGCGAGCGGGAGGGGGCTACGAGCAGTACTTC. Translated, it gives CASSLARAGGGYEQYF.

This CDR3 reads CASSPPSGGSYNEQFF. The CDR3 DNA reads as TGTGCCAGCAGCCCCCCCAGTGGGGGCTCCTACAATGAGCAGTTCTTC. The J gene is TRBJ2-1, the V gene TRBV9; D is tentatively TRBD1 or TRBD2 (5 bases each). The ends were cut back, 4 bases at V and 0 bases at J, with 14 bases in the middle. This CDR3 is 16 amino acids long. Germline CDR1 reads SGDLS; CDR2 reads YYNGEE.

This clone was seen just once. This rearrangement joins TRBV7-9 to TRBJ1-1; possibly TRBD1 for D (6 bases). Trimming cost V 3 bases and J 2 bases, with 10 bases left between them. Germline V CDR1 and CDR2: SEHNR, FQNEAQ (reference sequence). CDR3 size: 14 residues. The CDR3 bases are TGTGCCAGCAGCTTTCCGGGGGGCAACACTGAAGCTTTCTTT. This codes for CASSFPGGNTEAFF.

About this clone: The sample holds other DNA sequences that translate to the same CDR3. This rearrangement joins TRBV7-9 to TRBJ2-1, with 9 bases fitting TRBD2. CDR3 length: 15 amino acids. Germline-derived CDR1 and CDR2 are SEHNR and FQNEAQ (reference sequence). V lost 1 base, J lost 4 bases, and 2 bases stayed unmatched. CDR3 nucleotides: TGTGCCAGCAGCTTAGGACTAGCGGCATACAATGAGCAGTTCTTC. The encoded protein is CASSLGLAAYNEQFF.

This chain connects TRBV7-9 to TRBJ2-5; D gene unclear. Looked up from germline, CDR1 is SEHNR and CDR2 is FQNEAQ (reference sequence). Trimming left V 6 bases short and J 5 bases short, with 10 bases between. CDR3 length: 12 amino acids. This CDR3 reads CASRFTLETQYF. The CDR3 bases are TGTGCCAGCAGATTTACCTTGGAGACCCAGTACTTC.

The chain has TRBV5-1 and TRBJ1-1, with unresolved D. The CDR3 spans 15 residues. Trimming left V 0 bases short and J 5 bases short, with 14 bases between. The germline V gene encodes CDR1 SGHRS and CDR2 YFSETQ. The CDR3: CASSLDRTKLTEAFF. CDR3 DNA: TGCGCCAGCAGCTTGGACCGAACTAAGCTAACTGAAGCTTTCTTT.

As regards this clone: Its ends do not fully match the called genes, so a read error is possible. This sequence joins TRBV27 and TRBJ2-7; TRBD1 matches 10 bases. The CDR3 loop spans 12 amino acids. The germline V gene encodes CDR1 MNHEY and CDR2 SMNVEV (reference sequence). In nucleotides, the CDR3 is TGCTTGGTCGGGACAGGGGCCTACGAGCAGTACTTC. It encodes CLVGTGAYEQYF.